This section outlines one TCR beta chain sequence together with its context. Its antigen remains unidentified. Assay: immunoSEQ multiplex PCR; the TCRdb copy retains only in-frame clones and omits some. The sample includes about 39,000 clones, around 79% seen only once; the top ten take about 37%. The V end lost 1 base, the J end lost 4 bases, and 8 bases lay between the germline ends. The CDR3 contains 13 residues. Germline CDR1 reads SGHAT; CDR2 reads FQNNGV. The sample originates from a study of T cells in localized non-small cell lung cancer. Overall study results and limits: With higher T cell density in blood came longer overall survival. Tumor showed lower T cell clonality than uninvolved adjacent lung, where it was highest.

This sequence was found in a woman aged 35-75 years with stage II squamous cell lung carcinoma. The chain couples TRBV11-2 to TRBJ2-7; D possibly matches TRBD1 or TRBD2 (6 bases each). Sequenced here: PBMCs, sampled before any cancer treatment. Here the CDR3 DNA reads TGTGCCAGCAGCTTAGCGGGGGCATACGAGCAGTACTTC. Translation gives CASSLAGAYEQYF.